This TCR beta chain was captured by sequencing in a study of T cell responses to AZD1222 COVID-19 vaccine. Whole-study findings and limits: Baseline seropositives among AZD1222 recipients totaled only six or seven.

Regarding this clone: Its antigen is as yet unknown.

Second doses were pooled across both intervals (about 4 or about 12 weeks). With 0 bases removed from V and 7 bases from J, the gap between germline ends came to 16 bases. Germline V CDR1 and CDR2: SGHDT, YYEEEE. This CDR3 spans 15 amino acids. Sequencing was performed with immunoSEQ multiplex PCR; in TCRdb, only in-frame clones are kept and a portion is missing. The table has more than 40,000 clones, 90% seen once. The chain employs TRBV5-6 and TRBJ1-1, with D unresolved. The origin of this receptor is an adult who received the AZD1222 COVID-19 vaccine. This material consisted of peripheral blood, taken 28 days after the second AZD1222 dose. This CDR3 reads CASSLASGQANEAFF. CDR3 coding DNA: TGTGCCAGCAGCTTGGCCAGCGGGCAGGCTAATGAAGCTTTCTTT.